Each of the 24 T cell receptor beta chains below was sequenced from the same sample in a study of cytomegalovirus exposure and HLA in healthy donors. The PCR had 60 Vbeta and 13 Jbeta primers. Assay used: immunoSEQ multiplex PCR; TCRdb lists only in-frame clones, some missing. The data show under 200,000 clones, 78% seen once. The material sequenced was PBMCs. These TCRs come from a woman in her 30s in good health and CMV-seropositive.

This clone was picked up a small number of times. The rearrangement links TRBV10-1 to TRBJ2-3; D gene unclear. The CDR3 runs 16 residues. Trimming shortened V by 1 base and J by 2 bases, and 13 bases separated the two germline ends. The germline V gene encodes CDR1 WNHNN and CDR2 SYGVQD (reference sequence). The CDR3, as DNA: TGCGCCAGCAGTGAGTTCCCCAGCGAGTACACAGATACGCAGTATTTT. This gives the protein CASSEFPSEYTDTQYF.

The chain uses TRBV5-1 and TRBJ2-1, with 10 nucleotides matching TRBD1. The V gene end was trimmed by 4 bases and the J gene end by 12 bases; junction bases not matched to a gene: 7. The CDR3 runs 13 residues. Germline lookup yields CDR1 SGHRS and CDR2 YFSETQ. CDR3 sequence (DNA): TGCGCCAGCAGCGGGGGACAGGGGAGTCGGCAGTTCTTC. Encoded protein: CASSGGQGSRQFF.

This chain links TRBV10-2 with TRBJ2-5, with D tentatively TRBD2 (6 bases). Trimming stripped 4 bases from V and 3 bases from J, with 12 bases between. Germline loops: CDR1 WSHSY, CDR2 SAAADI. There are 14 residues in the CDR3. CDR3: CASSVTGEKETQYF. Here the CDR3 DNA reads TGCGCCAGCAGTGTAACGGGGGAGAAAGAGACCCAGTACTTC.

The chain has TRBV27 and TRBJ2-7, with 9 bases aligning to TRBD1. J lost 0 bases, V lost 6 bases, and 6 bases had no gene match. The CDR3 loop spans 15 amino acids. The germline CDR1 and CDR2 sequences are MNHEY and SMNVEV (reference sequence). For the CDR3, the DNA is TGTGCCAGCAGCCGGGACAGGGAGGGCTCCTACGAGCAGTACTTC. It encodes CASSRDREGSYEQYF.

The chain combines TRBV14 with TRBJ2-2; 11 bases match TRBD1. The CDR3 runs to 16 residues. Germline V lookup: CDR1 SGHDN, CDR2 FVKESK. Trimming took 4 bases from V and 7 from J; bases not matched to a gene: 8. The CDR3 loop reads CASSRTGGLYRGELFF. Here the CDR3 DNA reads TGTGCCAGCAGCCGGACAGGGGGCCTATACCGCGGGGAGCTGTTTTTT.

The chain joins TRBV7-6 to TRBJ2-2; a possible D gene is TRBD2 (6 bases). V lost 1 base, J lost 1 base, and 13 bases lay in between. This CDR3 is built from 17 residues. The V gene's germline CDR1 is SGHVS and CDR2 FNYEAQ. CDR3 amino acids: CASSLGLDGGNTGELFF. In DNA, the CDR3 is TGTGCCAGCAGCTTAGGGCTAGACGGGGGGAACACCGGGGAGCTGTTTTTT.

The rearrangement links TRBV7-8 to TRBJ1-2; 8 positions match TRBD1. Germline lookup yields CDR1 SGHVS and CDR2 FQNEAQ. The CDR3 is 18 residues long. V shed 2 bases, J shed 2 bases, and the junction held 13 bases outside the gene matches. CDR3 protein: CASSLSTGPGGGNYGYTF. For the CDR3, the DNA is TGTGCCAGCAGCTTATCCACCGGGCCAGGGGGCGGGAACTATGGCTACACCTTC.

This sequence joins TRBV29-1 and TRBJ1-2, with 7 bases lining up with TRBD1. In germline, CDR1 is SQVTM, CDR2 ANQGSEA. The CDR3 runs 12 residues. The junction had 2 bases not matched to a gene; V was cut back by 2 bases and J by 5 bases. CDR3 DNA: TGCAGCGTTGAAAGACAGGGATATGGCTACACCTTC. Translating gives CSVERQGYGYTF.

The DNA for the CDR3 is TGTGCCAGCAGCCTGTCGGAGGGTTTAGCGGGAGTTGAGACCCAGTACTTC. Translation: CASSLSEGLAGVETQYF. V and J are TRBV5-6 and TRBJ2-5; 9 nucleotides match TRBD2. Germline CDR1 SGHDT, CDR2 YYEEEE. The CDR3 covers 17 residues. The junction had 15 bases not matched to a gene; V was cut back by 4 bases and J by 5 bases.

The table lists this clone with a count of one. The chain recombines TRBV5-1 with TRBJ2-1; TRBD2 matches 11 bases. The CDR3 runs to 15 residues. With 3 bases clipped from V and 4 bases from J, the junction kept 3 bases outside the gene matches. Per germline, CDR1 SGHRS and CDR2 YFSETQ. This chain's CDR3 is CASSSGTSGYNEQFF. The CDR3 DNA is TGCGCCAGCAGCTCCGGGACTAGCGGTTACAATGAGCAGTTCTTC.

CDR3 in amino acids: CASSLPVGSGTHEQYF. The CDR3 DNA follows: TGTGCCAGCAGCTTGCCCGTGGGTAGCGGGACCCACGAGCAGTACTTC. V is TRBV5-6 and J is TRBJ2-7; 8 bases agree with TRBD2. CDR1 SGHDT and CDR2 YYEEEE come from the germline V gene. After removal of 1 base from V and 5 bases from J, the junction contained 11 bases not matched to a gene. The CDR3 covers 16 residues. The full variable domain, in which reference TRBV5-6 and TRBJ2-7 provide the parts outside the CDR3, is DAGVTQSPTHLIKTRGQQVTLRCSPKSGHDTVSWYQQALGQGPQFIFQYYEEEERQRGNFPDRFSGHQFPNYSSELNVNALLLGDSALYLCASSLPVGSGTHEQYFGPGTRLTVT.

With respect to this clone: At the DNA level, this CDR3 is encoded by other sequences in the same sample as well. The CDR3 region is CASSFTTGSSYEQYF. CDR3 DNA: TGTGCCAGCAGCTTTACCACGGGAAGCTCCTACGAGCAGTACTTC. This chain links TRBV7-9 with TRBJ2-7; maybe TRBD2 (5 bases). V lost 3 bases and J 0 bases, leaving 12 bases between the germline ends. The V gene's germline CDR1 is SEHNR and CDR2 FQNEAQ (reference sequence). The CDR3 spans 15 residues.

The gene calls are TRBV2 and TRBJ2-7, with 11 bases fitting TRBD2. This CDR3 is 15 amino acids long. Losses at the gene ends were 6 bases for V and 5 bases for J; bases not matched to a gene: 9. Germline V CDR1 and CDR2: SNHLY, FYNNEI. CDR3 protein: CASRGIWGLADEQYF. For the CDR3, the DNA is TGTGCCAGCAGAGGGATTTGGGGACTAGCGGACGAGCAGTACTTC.

The chain recombines TRBV6-4 with TRBJ1-1; D is unresolved. The germline CDR1 and CDR2 sequences are MRHNA and SNTAGT. The CDR3 runs to 15 residues. With 6 bases removed from V and 0 bases from J, the gap between germline ends came to 14 bases. The CDR3 is CASRERGFMNTEAFF. CDR3 nucleotide sequence: TGTGCCAGCAGAGAGCGCGGATTCATGAACACTGAAGCTTTCTTT.

Remarks on this clone: One end of the junction varies from germline; a read error may be responsible. This sequence joins TRBV7-9 and TRBJ2-5, with D maybe TRBD2 (6 bases). Germline V gives CDR1 SEHNR, CDR2 FQNEAQ (reference sequence). The CDR3 has 12 residues. For the CDR3, the DNA is TGTGCCAGCAGCTTAGAAGCGCGGGAATGGAACTTC. This codes for CASSLEAREWNF.

The V gene is TRBV7-9, the J gene TRBJ2-1; 12 bases are shared with TRBD2. Per germline, CDR1 SEHNR and CDR2 FQNEAQ (reference sequence). The length of the CDR3 is 15 residues. Germline trimming cut 5 bases from V and 7 bases from J; bases unmatched to any gene: 6. In DNA, the CDR3 is TGTGCCAGCAGCGCCCGACTAGCGGGAGAGAATGAGCAGTTCTTC. It codes for CASSARLAGENEQFF.

V gene TRBV7-8 combines with J gene TRBJ1-5; perhaps TRBD1 as D (5 bases). From germline, CDR1 is SGHVS and CDR2 FQNEAQ. The germline V and J ends were trimmed by 1 base and 0 bases, with 22 bases remaining between them. The CDR3 runs to 20 residues. The CDR3 DNA reads TGTGCCAGCAGCTTAGTTGGGGCGGGGAACAGAAAGTTTAGCAATCAGCCCCAGCATTTT. Its translation is CASSLVGAGNRKFSNQPQHF.

This CDR3 is CASSFPGYYGYTF. CDR3 bases: TGTGCCAGCAGCTTTCCAGGGTACTATGGCTACACCTTC. This chain joins TRBV11-1 and TRBJ1-2, with D tentatively TRBD1 (5 bases). Trimming left V 3 bases short and J 3 bases short, with 8 bases between. In germline, CDR1 is SGHAT, CDR2 FQDESV (reference sequence). The CDR3 runs 13 residues.

The chain is built from TRBV5-4 and TRBJ2-5, with D perhaps matching TRBD2 (7 bases). The CDR3 is made up of 16 amino acids. Trimming took 2 bases from V and 5 from J, leaving 19 bases between them. Germline CDR1 reads SGHNT; CDR2 reads YYREEE (reference sequence). The CDR3 loop is CASSFPPTGRGETQYF. CDR3 nucleotides: TGTGCCAGCAGCTTCCCCCCCACAGGGAGGGGGGAGACCCAGTACTTC.

The chain links TRBV5-1 to TRBJ2-7; 10 nucleotides match TRBD2. V was pared by 0 bases and J by 3 bases, with 6 bases of the junction left unmatched. This CDR3 comprises 16 residues. Germline loops: CDR1 SGHRS, CDR2 YFSETQ. The DNA for the CDR3 is TGCGCCAGCAGCTTGGGCACTAGCGGGGTGATCTACGAGCAGTACTTC. Amino acid sequence: CASSLGTSGVIYEQYF.

The chain carries TRBV5-1 and TRBJ1-2; D is ambiguous. CDR1 and CDR2 (germline): SGHRS, YFSETQ. With 0 bases removed from V and 3 bases from J, the gap between germline ends came to 12 bases. The CDR3 spans 15 residues. The CDR3 region has the DNA TGCGCCAGCAGCTTGGAGTGGGGAGGAGACTATGGCTACACCTTC. This encodes CASSLEWGGDYGYTF.

This clone appeared a few times. V usage is TRBV5-1 and J usage is TRBJ2-3; D perhaps matches TRBD2 (5 bases). The V end was cut by 0 bases, the J end by 3 bases, with 14 bases between. CDR1 and CDR2 (germline): SGHRS, YFSETQ. CDR3 size: 16 residues. The CDR3 protein is CASSLVPGSGTDTQYF. In nucleotides, the CDR3 is TGCGCCAGCAGCTTGGTTCCGGGGAGTGGTACAGATACGCAGTATTTT.

V and J are TRBV4-1 and TRBJ2-2; tentative D call: TRBD2 (6 bases). The germline V gene has CDR1 MGHRA and CDR2 YSYEKL. V lost 6 bases, J lost 4 bases, and 21 bases lay in between. The CDR3 has 17 residues. CDR3 DNA: TGCGCCAGCAGTCCCCCCTGGGACTCCGAACTCACCGGGGAGCTGTTTTTT. Amino acids: CASSPPWDSELTGELFF.

In regard to this clone: This sample includes further DNA sequences coding for the same CDR3. The V call is TRBV5-1, the J call TRBJ2-5; 9 nucleotides line up with TRBD1. V lost 1 base, J lost 2 bases, and 9 bases stayed unmatched. The CDR3 is 17 residues long. Germline CDR1 and CDR2: SGHRS and YFSETQ. CDR3 DNA sequence: TGCGCCAGCAGCTTGAGGGGACAGGGATCCTTTCAAGAGACCCAGTACTTC. Its protein product is CASSLRGQGSFQETQYF.